The source of this TCR beta chain is a study of blood T cell repertoires in COVID-19. At the level of the study: Nucleic acid was either cDNA or gDNA, and it came from T cells, B-cell-depleted T cells, or PBMCs.

In the original processing: Estimation of nucleated cell counts relied on the amplification of reference gene primers. Assay used: immunoSEQ multiplex PCR; TCRdb lists only in-frame clones, some missing. That table is the source of V, J and clone size, and D and trimming were worked out from the DNA. The sample holds about 70,000 clones; roughly 76% are singletons and the top ten take 20%. J gave up 4 bases and V 6 bases, and 9 bases lay outside the gene matches. CDR1 is LGHDT and CDR2 is YNNKEL in the germline V gene (reference sequence). The CDR3 loop spans 15 amino acids. This receptor was obtained from a woman aged 65 to 85 with acute or convalescent COVID-19. The sequenced sample consisted of peripheral blood. The chain couples TRBV3-1 (or the pseudogene TRBV3-2) to TRBJ1-2; 9 positions match TRBD1. CDR3 sequence (DNA): TGTGCCAGCAGTCGTAGGGACAGGGAGGTCTATGGCTACACCTTC. This sequence encodes CASSRRDREVYGYTF.